The next 19 T cell receptor beta chains were all read from a single sample in a study of cytomegalovirus exposure and HLA in healthy donors. The study ran its PCR with 60 Vbeta and 13 Jbeta primers. Libraries were prepared by immunoSEQ multiplex PCR; TCRdb keeps only in-frame clonotypes and omits some of them. The repertoire holds over 150,000 clones, with 70% to 90% as singletons. Sequencing used PBMCs. These receptors all come from a girl aged 10-17 years in good health and CMV-seropositive.

The rearrangement joins TRBV28 to TRBJ1-2, with D possibly matching TRBD1 (6 bases). Germline values: CDR1 MDHEN, CDR2 SYDVKM. This CDR3 is built from 15 residues. V was trimmed by 5 bases and J by 2 bases, leaving 15 bases between them. The CDR3 loop is CASSPMWGRNYGYTF. CDR3 sequence (DNA): TGTGCCAGCAGTCCGATGTGGGGGCGCAACTATGGCTACACCTTC.

The chain links TRBV5-1 to TRBJ2-3; 7 bases fit TRBD1. Germline V gene data show CDR1 as SGHRS and CDR2 as YFSETQ. The CDR3 extends over 16 amino acids. Trimming cost V 2 bases and J 3 bases; bases outside gene matches: 9. Here the CDR3 DNA reads TGCGCCAGCAGCTTATACACAGGGGAATCAACAGATACGCAGTATTTT. Protein: CASSLYTGESTDTQYF.

The chain links TRBV11-2 to TRBJ2-7; a weak D match, TRBD1 (6 bases). Germline lookup yields CDR1 SGHAT and CDR2 FQNNGV. This CDR3 is built from 14 residues. Trimming left V 4 bases short and J 3 bases short, with 13 bases between. The CDR3 region has the DNA TGTGCCAGCAGCTCAAACAGGGATCTCTACGAGCAGTACTTC. Its protein product is CASSSNRDLYEQYF. The complete variable domain, with remaining parts taken from reference TRBV11-2 and TRBJ2-7, reads EAGVAQSPRYKIIEKRQSVAFWCNPISGHATLYWYQQILGQGPKLLIQFQNNGVVDDSQLPKDRFSAERLKGVDSTLKIQPAKLEDSAVYLCASSSNRDLYEQYFGPGTRLTVT.

The chain has TRBV27 and TRBJ1-2; 10 bases are a match to TRBD1. The trim removed 5 bases at V and 2 bases at J, leaving 5 bases unmatched. Germline V lookup: CDR1 MNHEY, CDR2 SMNVEV (reference sequence). CDR3 length: 15 residues. CDR3 DNA: TGTGCCAGCAGTCCTGTGGGACAGGGGAACTATGGCTACACCTTC. Translating gives CASSPVGQGNYGYTF.

The chain employs TRBV12-5 and TRBJ2-1, with a possible D match to TRBD1 (6 bases). The CDR3 length is 14 residues. V was clipped by 0 bases and J by 8 bases, with 11 bases between them. Looked up from germline, CDR1 is LGHNT and CDR2 is FRNRAP. The CDR3 sequence: CASGLVFRGDEQFF. Written as DNA, the CDR3 is TGTGCTAGTGGTTTGGTATTCAGGGGCGATGAGCAGTTCTTC.

This rearrangement joins TRBV12-5 to TRBJ1-6; D not resolved. The CDR3 has 12 amino acids. Germline V gives CDR1 LGHNT, CDR2 FRNRAP. The V and J ends lost 3 bases and 7 bases respectively, with 4 bases between them. The CDR3 loop reads CASGFLNSPLHF. The CDR3 DNA reads as TGTGCTAGTGGTTTCCTCAATTCACCCCTCCACTTT.

This chain connects TRBV7-3 to TRBJ2-5, with 12 bases matching TRBD2. The length of the CDR3 is 18 residues. The V gene's germline CDR1 is SGHTA and CDR2 FQGTGA. Germline trimming cut 4 bases from V and 5 bases from J; bases unmatched to any gene: 14. DNA for the CDR3: TGTGCCAGCAGCTCCCGACTAGCGGGGGCCCAATTGTTCGAGACCCAGTACTTC. It is translated as CASSSRLAGAQLFETQYF.

CDR3 sequence: CASSHSTGTGPPRV. The CDR3 coding sequence is TGTGCCAGCAGCCACTCCACCGGGACAGGGCCCCCCAGAGTC. This sequence joins TRBV7-9 and TRBJ2-7; 9 bases fit TRBD1. The CDR3 runs to 14 residues. CDR1 is SEHNR and CDR2 is FQNEAQ in the germline V gene (reference sequence).

This clone was found a few times. Other DNA variants within this sample encode the same CDR3. The chain employs TRBV7-2 and TRBJ1-5; D is unresolved. V was trimmed by 3 bases and J by 7 bases, leaving 13 bases between them. The V gene's germline CDR1 is SGHTA and CDR2 FQGNSA. CDR3 size: 14 residues. As DNA, the CDR3 is TGTGCCAGCAGCTTCCAGAACGGCGGGCAGCCCCAGCATTTT. Encoded protein: CASSFQNGGQPQHF.

CDR3 protein: CASSEGTGWGYTF. As DNA, the CDR3 is TGTGCCAGCAGCGAGGGGACAGGGTGGGGCTACACCTTC. The chain is built from TRBV5-5 and TRBJ1-2; the match to TRBD1 covers 9 bases. The CDR3 length is 13 residues. The V gene end was trimmed by 4 bases and the J gene end by 8 bases; junction bases not matched to a gene: 6. In germline, CDR1 is SGHKS, CDR2 YYEKEE (reference sequence).

This rearrangement joins TRBV23-1 to TRBJ2-1; weak D call: TRBD2 (6 bases). TRBV23-1 is annotated as an ORF whose role is uncertain. This CDR3 region has 13 residues. Trimming shortened V by 7 bases and J by 6 bases, and 13 bases separated the two germline ends. DNA for the CDR3: TGCGCCAGCAACAAACTCGGGGGCAATGAGCAGTTCTTC. The encoded protein is CASNKLGGNEQFF.

The rearrangement joins TRBV5-1 to TRBJ2-7; 9 positions match TRBD1. Germline assignment: CDR1 SGHRS and CDR2 YFSETQ. The junction had 8 bases not matched to a gene; V was cut back by 4 bases and J by 3 bases. The CDR3 totals 15 residues. CDR3 nucleotide sequence: TGCGCCAGCAGCCCGCAACCGGGACAGGGCTACGAGCAGTACTTC. It yields the protein CASSPQPGQGYEQYF.

This chain links TRBV7-3 with TRBJ1-2; D call uncertain. From germline, CDR1 is SGHTA and CDR2 FQGTGA. Trimming stripped 1 base from V and 4 bases from J, with 13 bases between. The CDR3 totals 15 residues. The CDR3 reads CASSLSWEKGYGYTF. CDR3 bases: TGTGCCAGCAGCTTAAGCTGGGAGAAGGGCTATGGCTACACCTTC.

The chain is built from TRBV9 and TRBJ2-2; 9 bases line up with TRBD1. V lost 0 bases and J lost 6; bases outside the gene matches: 0. Germline CDR1 SGDLS, CDR2 YYNGEE. CDR3 size: 14 residues. The CDR3 spells CASSVGTGAGELFF. In DNA, the CDR3 is TGTGCCAGCAGCGTAGGGACAGGGGCCGGGGAGCTGTTTTTT.

V gene TRBV5-5 combines with J gene TRBJ2-7, with 9 bases that match TRBD1. The CDR3 sequence is 14 residues long. Germline V gene sequence: CDR1 SGHKS, CDR2 YYEKEE (reference sequence). With 6 bases clipped from V and 1 base from J, the junction kept 5 bases outside the gene matches. CDR3 coding DNA: TGTGCCAGCACCCCGACAGGGGGGTCCTACGAGCAGTACTTC. Translated, it gives CASTPTGGSYEQYF.

This clone was counted a single time. The chain has TRBV27 and TRBJ2-7; D perhaps matches TRBD1 (6 bases). Germline V gene sequence: CDR1 MNHEY, CDR2 SMNVEV (reference sequence). V gave up 2 bases and J gave up 4 bases, with 9 bases separating them. The CDR3 is 13 residues long. Here the CDR3 DNA reads TGTGCCAGCAGTTTAGCTACAGGGTACGAGCAGTACTTC. It codes for CASSLATGYEQYF.

This rearrangement joins TRBV7-3 to TRBJ2-7, with D unclear. Trimming took 4 bases from V and 5 from J, leaving 6 bases between them. CDR3 length equals 11 residues. CDR1 is SGHTA, CDR2 FQGTGA, per germline. The CDR3 nucleotides are TGTGCCAGCAGCTCTGGCCACGAGCAGTACTTC. Translating it yields CASSSGHEQYF. The full variable domain, rest sourced from reference TRBV7-3 and TRBJ2-7, is GAGVSQTPSNKVTEKGKYVELRCDPISGHTALYWYRQSLGQGPEFLIYFQGTGAADDSGLPNDRFFAVRPEGSVSTLKIQRTERGDSAVYLCASSSGHEQYFGPGTRLTVT.

The V call is TRBV10-1, the J call TRBJ2-7; D is undetermined. Germline V gene sequence: CDR1 WNHNN, CDR2 SYGVQD (reference sequence). The CDR3 covers 11 residues. The V and J ends lost 3 bases and 5 bases respectively, with 5 bases between them. The CDR3 nucleotides are TGCGCCAGCAGTGACGGAGACGAGCAGTACTTC. Amino acid sequence: CASSDGDEQYF.

The genes are TRBV14 and TRBJ2-3; D uncertain. Germline-derived CDR1 and CDR2 are SGHDN and FVKESK. This CDR3 is built from 15 residues. The V gene lost 2 bases and the J gene lost 1 base, with 10 bases spanning the gap. CDR3 protein: CASSQLDPGTDTQYF. Here the CDR3 DNA reads TGTGCCAGCAGCCAACTCGATCCAGGCACAGATACGCAGTATTTT. Supplemented by reference TRBV14 and TRBJ2-3, the full variable domain reads EAGVTQFPSHSVIEKGQTVTLRCDPISGHDNLYWYRRVMGKEIKFLLHFVKESKQDESGMPNNRFLAERTGGTYSTLKVQPAELEDSGVYFCASSQLDPGTDTQYFGPGTRLTVL.